These 24 T cell receptor beta chains came from one sample sequenced in a study of CD8 T cells in ankylosing spondylitis. TCRdb re-called the 5' RACE reads with MiXCR, one entry per CDR3 protein. The sample has under 200,000 distinct CDR3 sequences, roughly 10% seen once. The sequencing input was blood, either unsorted or a sorted T cell fraction (not recorded which). The receptors were sampled from a female donor with ankylosing spondylitis or in good health (not recorded which).

Many counts were recorded for this clonotype. The rearrangement joins TRBV7-9 to TRBJ2-5, with D unresolved. The germline CDR1 and CDR2 sequences are SEHNR and FQNEAQ (reference sequence). V lost 3 bases and J 1 base, leaving 12 bases between the germline ends. This CDR3 has 15 residues. The CDR3 bases are TGTGCCAGCAGCTTTTTGCGGAAATCCCAAGAGACCCAGTACTTC. Residues: CASSFLRKSQETQYF.

The chain is built from TRBV29-1 and TRBJ2-1; TRBD1 matches 8 bases. The germline gives CDR1 SQVTM, CDR2 ANQGSEA. Unmatched junction bases numbered 11, after V lost 7 bases and J lost 6 bases. This CDR3 is 14 amino acids long. The CDR3 region is CSDLEDRDINEQFF. The CDR3 nucleotides read TGCAGCGATTTGGAGGACAGGGACATCAATGAGCAGTTCTTC.

There are many counts of this clonotype. The rearrangement joins TRBV11-2 to TRBJ1-1; no reliable D call. In germline, CDR1 is SGHAT, CDR2 FQNNGV. The V end lost 6 bases, the J end lost 8 bases, and 16 bases lay between the germline ends. There are 13 residues in the CDR3. The DNA of the CDR3 is TGTGCCAGCAGTCCCGGTCCCCAATGGGAAGCTTTCTTT. Translation: CASSPGPQWEAFF.

This clonotype was observed many times. The chain couples TRBV20-1 to TRBJ2-1; D tentatively reads TRBD1 or TRBD2 (5 bases each). V shed 2 bases and J shed 7 bases, with 6 bases lying between them. Germline V gene lookup returns CDR1 DFQATT and CDR2 SNEGSKA (reference sequence). The CDR3 has 11 residues. Here the CDR3 DNA reads TGCAGTGCTAGATGGGGGAATGAGCAGTTCTTC. The encoded protein is CSARWGNEQFF.

In this sample, this clonotype turned up a few times. This rearrangement joins TRBV6-1 to TRBJ2-5; D is ambiguous. Germline CDR1 reads MNHNS; CDR2 reads SASEGT. The CDR3 has 14 residues. Trimming pared 8 bases from V and 3 bases from J, leaving 16 bases between. The CDR3 DNA reads as TGTGCCAGCCAACGCACCAGGCCAGAAGAGACCCAGTACTTC. Translating gives CASQRTRPEETQYF.

This clonotype was detected a few times. The chain carries TRBV20-1 and TRBJ2-1; 8 nucleotides align to TRBD1. Per the germline V gene, CDR1 is DFQATT and CDR2 is SNEGSKA (reference sequence). The CDR3 runs 16 residues. With V trimmed by 5 bases and J by 3 bases, 12 bases remained unmatched. The CDR3 spells CSAAQRTGQNYNEQFF. The CDR3 nucleotides read TGCAGTGCTGCCCAACGGACAGGGCAAAACTACAATGAGCAGTTCTTC.

The chain combines TRBV20-1 with TRBJ2-3, with D possibly being TRBD2 (6 bases). The length of the CDR3 is 13 residues. CDR1 and CDR2 from the germline V gene are DFQATT and SNEGSKA (reference sequence). CDR3 sequence reads: CTSTGLTTDTQYF. CDR3 in DNA: TGCACATCCACGGGACTTACCACAGATACGCAGTATTTT.

This clonotype was picked up a small number of times. V gene TRBV7-9 combines with J gene TRBJ2-7, with TRBD2 identical over 8 bases. Trimming at V came to 5 bases and at J to 5 bases, leaving 8 bases not matched to a gene. This CDR3 region has 14 residues. Per germline, CDR1 SEHNR and CDR2 FQNEAQ (reference sequence). CDR3 DNA: TGTGCCAGCAGCCACACGGGAGGGTACCACGAGCAGTACTTC. Amino acids: CASSHTGGYHEQYF.

This clonotype was picked up many times. This rearrangement joins TRBV5-1 to TRBJ2-3, with no clear D. The CDR3 is 16 residues long. Trimming took off 4 bases at V and 6 bases at J, with 21 bases between the two ends. Germline values: CDR1 SGHRS, CDR2 YFSETQ. The CDR3 loop reads CASSLGESNPHDTQYF. DNA for the CDR3: TGCGCCAGCAGCCTCGGCGAATCCAACCCACACGATACGCAGTATTTT.

This clonotype was picked up a small number of times. The genes are TRBV9 and TRBJ1-5; D unresolved. Trimming shortened V by 3 bases and J by 2 bases, and 12 bases separated the two germline ends. Germline V lookup: CDR1 SGDLS, CDR2 YYNGEE. The CDR3 is 15 amino acids. The CDR3: CASSAGEKGNQPQHF. The DNA for the CDR3 is TGTGCCAGCAGCGCCGGGGAGAAGGGCAATCAGCCCCAGCATTTT.

This clonotype has ten or more counts. The gene calls are TRBV29-1 and TRBJ1-1; D not resolved. Germline-derived CDR1 and CDR2 are SQVTM and ANQGSEA. With 4 bases removed from V and 4 bases from J, the gap between germline ends came to 10 bases. CDR3 length: 12 residues. CDR3 residues: CSVGLRSTEAFF. The CDR3 DNA reads as TGCAGCGTTGGTCTTCGTTCCACTGAAGCTTTCTTT.

In this sample, this clonotype turned up a few times. CDR3 sequence reads: CASTWGGGVETQYF. The CDR3 region has the DNA TGTGCCAGCACCTGGGGGGGAGGCGTGGAGACCCAGTACTTC. The chain is built from TRBV12-3 or TRBV12-4 and TRBJ2-5; 7 nucleotides align to TRBD2. V dropped 7 bases and J dropped 5; count of bases not matched to a gene: 10. The CDR3 consists of 14 residues.

This clonotype was seen more than once but under ten times. Relative to the germline gene, one junction end is altered; a read error may explain this. The chain joins TRBV19 to TRBJ1-1; 7 bases map to TRBD1. The CDR3 has 14 residues. The germline V gene encodes CDR1 LNHDA and CDR2 SQIVND (reference sequence). For the CDR3, the DNA is TGTGCCAGTAGCCAGGGGGACTGGGACACTAAAGCTTTCTTT. The encoded protein is CASSQGDWDTKAFF.

This chain links TRBV9 with TRBJ1-5, with D possibly matching TRBD1 (5 bases). There are 14 residues in the CDR3. Between the trimmed V and J ends, which lost 4 bases and 4 bases, there was a span of 12 bases. Germline V gene sequence: CDR1 SGDLS, CDR2 YYNGEE. As DNA, the CDR3 is TGTGCCAGCAGCCCGTGGGGGGGAAATCAGCCCCAGCATTTT. Amino acids: CASSPWGGNQPQHF.

This clonotype was seen only a few times. V gene TRBV12-3 or TRBV12-4 combines with J gene TRBJ2-7; tentatively, D is TRBD1 (5 bases). This CDR3 is 15 amino acids long. Trimming removed 5 bases at V and 5 bases at J, with 19 bases between. This chain's CDR3 is CASSPQGYRAHEQYF. CDR3 sequence (DNA): TGTGCCAGCAGTCCGCAGGGCTACCGGGCCCACGAGCAGTACTTC.

This clonotype was seen more than once but under ten times. V is TRBV7-9 and J is TRBJ1-5, with D hard to call. The CDR3 spans 14 residues. V lost 3 bases and J lost 0, with 6 bases in between. In germline, CDR1 is SEHNR, CDR2 FQNEAQ (reference sequence). CDR3 coding DNA: TGTGCCAGCAGCTTCGATTATAGCAATCAGCCCCAGCATTTT. Its protein product is CASSFDYSNQPQHF.

V and J are TRBV4-2 and TRBJ2-1, with D unclear. The CDR3 sequence is 15 residues long. Trimming left V 4 bases short and J 7 bases short, with 17 bases between. Germline values: CDR1 LGHNA, CDR2 YNFKEQ. CDR3 protein: CASSLRLRNWNEQFF. In DNA form, the CDR3 reads TGTGCCAGCAGCCTCAGGCTCCGTAATTGGAATGAGCAGTTCTTC.

The V call is TRBV20-1, the J call TRBJ2-3; TRBD2 might be the D (6 bases). The CDR3 is made up of 13 amino acids. V was trimmed by 1 base and J by 5 bases, leaving 10 bases between them. Germline loops: CDR1 DFQATT, CDR2 SNEGSKA (reference sequence). CDR3 in DNA: TGCAGTGCTAGAGCGGGAGAGGGAGATACGCAGTATTTT. Protein product: CSARAGEGDTQYF.

About this clonotype itself: This is likely a read error, given that the CDR3 carries no conserved phenylalanine or tryptophan at its end. The chain carries TRBV27 and TRBJ2-1, with D perhaps TRBD1 (6 bases). Germline loops: CDR1 MNHEY, CDR2 SMNVEV (reference sequence). CDR3 length: 13 residues. The V gene lost 7 bases and the J gene lost 2 bases, with 9 bases spanning the gap. The CDR3, as DNA: TGTGCCAGCAAACAGGGTCCCTACAATGAGCAGTTCTCC. Translation: CASKQGPYNEQFS.

The chain joins TRBV4-3 to TRBJ2-2, with 8 bases matching TRBD2. The V gene's germline CDR1 is LGHNA and CDR2 YSLEER. This CDR3 spans 16 amino acids. V shed 0 bases, J shed 5 bases, and the junction held 5 bases outside the gene matches. This CDR3 is CASSQDRASGTGELFF. DNA for the CDR3: TGCGCCAGCAGCCAAGATCGGGCTAGCGGGACCGGGGAGCTGTTTTTT.

About this clonotype: At one end, the junction sequence differs from germline, possibly due to a read error. This chain links TRBV11-3 with TRBJ1-1; D call uncertain. The CDR3 extends over 14 amino acids. Germline V gives CDR1 SGHNT, CDR2 YENEEA. The CDR3 sequence: CASSLTRRKRLIFF. CDR3 bases: TGTGCCAGCAGCCTCACGCGCAGGAAGCGGCTAATATTTTTT.

The chain employs TRBV12-3 or TRBV12-4 and TRBJ2-3; possibly TRBD2 for D (6 bases). The CDR3 has 14 residues. Deletions cut 8 bases from V and 2 bases from J, with 14 bases between. This chain's CDR3 is CASAASGPTDTQYF. CDR3 sequence (DNA): TGTGCCAGCGCAGCCAGCGGGCCCACAGATACGCAGTATTTT.

This clonotype was seen ten or more times. This chain uses TRBV27 with TRBJ2-7; TRBD2 is a possible D gene (6 bases). The germline V gene encodes CDR1 MNHEY and CDR2 SMNVEV (reference sequence). The CDR3 covers 15 residues. Trimming pared 0 bases from V and 3 bases from J, leaving 12 bases between. This chain's CDR3 is CASSLSRESNYEQYF. The CDR3 coding sequence is TGTGCCAGCAGTTTATCACGGGAGTCGAACTACGAGCAGTACTTC.

This clonotype was recorded a few times. The chain uses TRBV6-1 and TRBJ2-7; 11 bases align to TRBD1. This CDR3 contains 17 residues. J gave up 2 bases and V 6 bases, and 12 bases lay outside the gene matches. Germline lookup yields CDR1 MNHNS and CDR2 SASEGT. The CDR3 DNA sequence: TGTGCCAGCAGATCTCCGGGACAGGGGGTCTCCCCCTACGAGCAGTACTTC. Residues: CASRSPGQGVSPYEQYF.